A single sample is the source of the 19 T cell receptor beta chains below, sequenced in a study of OX40 agonist ivuxolimab in advanced cancers. Method: immunoSEQ multiplex PCR; TCRdb's copy keeps in-frame clones and lacks some. This table has 40,000 to 65,000 clones, roughly 84% appearing once. Sequences were derived from CD4+ or CD8+ T cells sorted from blood, sampled in a trial of the OX40 agonist ivuxolimab. The receptors come from an adult with an advanced solid tumor such as melanoma, head and neck, liver or kidney cancer.

V is TRBV4-1 and J is TRBJ1-1, with a weak D call TRBD1 (6 bases). There are 16 residues in the CDR3. The germline V gene encodes CDR1 MGHRA and CDR2 YSYEKL. V was trimmed by 2 bases and J by 5 bases, leaving 18 bases between them. The CDR3 DNA reads as TGCGCCAGCAGCCAACTTCTGTCCAGGGGAGGGACTGAAGCTTTCTTT. As protein: CASSQLLSRGGTEAFF.

The V gene is TRBV11-2, the J gene TRBJ2-6; the D gene is possibly TRBD1 (6 bases). Trimming removed 2 bases from V and 2 bases from J, with 13 bases in between. The germline CDR1 and CDR2 sequences are SGHAT and FQNNGV. The CDR3 totals 17 residues. The CDR3 is CASSLWATGPGANVLTF. The CDR3 DNA reads as TGTGCCAGCAGCTTATGGGCAACAGGGCCTGGGGCCAACGTCCTGACTTTC.

The chain has TRBV7-2 and TRBJ2-7, with TRBD1 identical over 7 bases. V gave up 6 bases and J gave up 0 bases; unmatched junction bases: 8. The CDR3 is made up of 15 amino acids. Germline V lookup: CDR1 SGHTA, CDR2 FQGNSA. CDR3 residues: CASSSQGIGSYEQYF. Here the CDR3 DNA reads TGTGCCAGCAGTTCACAGGGGATCGGCTCCTACGAGCAGTACTTC.

This chain uses TRBV14 with TRBJ2-7; D gene uncertain. Germline V gene lookup returns CDR1 SGHDN and CDR2 FVKESK. The CDR3 covers 13 residues. V dropped 0 bases and J dropped 4 bases, with 7 bases sitting between them. CDR3 amino acids: CASSQDGPYEQYF. The CDR3 DNA reads as TGTGCCAGCAGCCAAGACGGACCGTACGAGCAGTACTTC. The complete variable domain, with remaining parts taken from reference TRBV14 and TRBJ2-7, reads EAGVTQFPSHSVIEKGQTVTLRCDPISGHDNLYWYRRVMGKEIKFLLHFVKESKQDESGMPNNRFLAERTGGTYSTLKVQPAELEDSGVYFCASSQDGPYEQYFGPGTRLTVT.

V and J are TRBV27 and TRBJ2-3; D is perhaps TRBD2 (6 bases). CDR1 and CDR2 (germline): MNHEY, SMNVEV (reference sequence). Trimming removed 5 bases from V and 0 bases from J, with 12 bases in between. This CDR3 has 15 residues. CDR3 in amino acids: CASSSSGASTDTQYF. The CDR3 coding sequence is TGTGCCAGCAGTAGTAGCGGAGCTAGCACAGATACGCAGTATTTT.

The chain uses TRBV11-2 and TRBJ2-2; 14 bases are a match to TRBD2. CDR1 is SGHAT and CDR2 is FQNNGV in the germline V gene. The CDR3 covers 16 residues. Trimming removed 5 bases from V and 6 bases from J; junction bases left unmatched: 5. The DNA for the CDR3 is TGTGCCAGCAGCCGGGGACTAGCGGGAGCTCCCGGGGAGCTGTTTTTT. Translated: CASSRGLAGAPGELFF.

The sample holds one count of this clone. The chain links TRBV7-3 to TRBJ2-2; D unresolved. The CDR3 spans 15 residues. Germline-derived CDR1 and CDR2 are SGHTA and FQGTGA. The V and J ends lost 4 bases and 1 base respectively, with 10 bases between them. CDR3 protein: CASSSNSVNTGELFF. CDR3 bases: TGTGCCAGCAGCTCCAATTCGGTGAACACCGGGGAGCTGTTTTTT.

The chain's CDR3 is CASSPAGTVSYEQYF. The CDR3 DNA sequence: TGCGCCAGCAGCCCGGCCGGGACGGTCTCCTACGAGCAGTACTTC. The chain carries TRBV5-1 and TRBJ2-7; possibly TRBD1 or TRBD2 for D (5 bases each). Germline CDR1 and CDR2: SGHRS and YFSETQ. The CDR3 runs 15 residues. V lost 4 bases and J lost 0, with 14 bases in between.

The chain combines TRBV20-1 with TRBJ2-1; D gene unclear. The length of the CDR3 is 11 residues. From germline, CDR1 is DFQATT and CDR2 SNEGSKA (reference sequence). This CDR3 reads CSVSRDWEQFF. CDR3 nucleotides: TGCAGCGTAAGTCGTGATTGGGAGCAGTTCTTC.

V is TRBV6-6 and J is TRBJ2-7; D is unclear. The CDR3 is made up of 11 amino acids. Germline CDR1 is MNHNY and CDR2 is SVGAGI (reference sequence). V was shortened by 6 bases and J by 4 bases, with 7 bases between the two germline ends. Here the CDR3 reads CASSPLYEQYF. For the CDR3, the DNA is TGTGCCAGCAGCCCCTTGTACGAGCAGTACTTC.

The V call is TRBV18, the J call TRBJ1-1, with TRBD1 as a possible D gene (6 bases). Trimming took off 4 bases at V and 6 bases at J, with 18 bases between the two ends. The germline gives CDR1 KGHSH, CDR2 LQKENI. CDR3 length equals 15 residues. The CDR3 is CASSQRQASEAEAFF. The CDR3 DNA reads TGTGCCAGCTCACAAAGACAGGCCTCCGAAGCTGAAGCTTTCTTT.

This chain uses TRBV5-1 with TRBJ1-1, with D unclear. Per germline, CDR1 SGHRS and CDR2 YFSETQ. V lost 0 bases and J lost 4, with 10 bases in between. The CDR3 length is 14 residues. The CDR3 DNA reads TGCGCCAGCAGCTTGGACAACCGGGGCACTGAAGCTTTCTTT. Encoded protein: CASSLDNRGTEAFF.

This clone was recorded once. The J gene is TRBJ1-4, the V gene TRBV21-1; TRBD1, as called in the table, went unchecked against the DNA. TRBV21-1 is marked as a pseudogene. The CDR3 runs 17 residues. CDR3 loop: CASSRDREVGTNEKLFF. CDR3 coding DNA: TGTGCCAGCAGCCGGGACAGGGAGGTAGGAACTAATGAAAAACTGTTTTTT.

V and J are TRBV7-2 and TRBJ2-7, with 10 bases identical to TRBD2. Germline CDR1 reads SGHTA; CDR2 reads FQGNSA. Trimming took 8 bases from V and 4 from J; bases not matched to a gene: 14. The CDR3 has 16 amino acids. As DNA, the CDR3 is TGTGCCAGCTCCCCGGGGACTAGCGAGAGTCGGTACGAGCAGTACTTC. Its protein product is CASSPGTSESRYEQYF.

The chain employs TRBV4-3 and TRBJ2-5; D might be TRBD2 (6 bases). The CDR3 runs to 14 residues. V shed 6 bases and J shed 1 base, with 12 bases lying between them. CDR1 is LGHNA and CDR2 is YSLEER in the germline V gene. The CDR3 DNA reads as TGCGCCAGCAGTCAAACGGGGGTCCAAGAGACCCAGTACTTC. Translation gives CASSQTGVQETQYF.

The chain uses TRBV4-1 and TRBJ2-6, with D tentatively TRBD2 (6 bases). In germline, CDR1 is MGHRA, CDR2 YSYEKL. Trimming took off 2 bases at V and 2 bases at J, with 13 bases between the two ends. The CDR3 contains 17 residues. The CDR3 loop reads CASSQWITGAGANVLTF. The CDR3 DNA reads as TGCGCCAGCAGCCAATGGATCACGGGGGCTGGGGCCAACGTCCTGACTTTC.

This clone has just one count. V and J are TRBV6-5 and TRBJ1-2, with 7 bases identical to TRBD1. The CDR3 length is 13 residues. J gave up 8 bases and V 6 bases, and 9 bases lay outside the gene matches. Germline V gene lookup returns CDR1 MNHEY and CDR2 SVGAGI. CDR3 loop: CASSQDRTWGYTF. CDR3 nucleotide sequence: TGTGCCAGCAGCCAGGACAGGACTTGGGGCTACACCTTC.

The chain recombines TRBV28 with TRBJ2-1; TRBD1 agrees at 11 bases. The CDR3 runs 18 residues. The germline CDR1 and CDR2 sequences are MDHEN and SYDVKM. With V trimmed by 2 bases and J by 7 bases, 13 bases remained unmatched. DNA for the CDR3: TGTGCCAGCAGTTTAGGGGGGACAGGGGGTCTTAGGAGGAATGAGCAGTTCTTC. Translation gives CASSLGGTGGLRRNEQFF.

This sequence joins TRBV2 and TRBJ1-1, with D perhaps TRBD1 (5 bases). The CDR3 loop spans 14 amino acids. Trimming cost V 6 bases and J 6 bases, with 17 bases left between them. The germline gives CDR1 SNHLY, CDR2 FYNNEI. The chain's CDR3 is CASRPGLPGAEAFF. CDR3 bases: TGTGCCAGCAGACCGGGACTCCCCGGCGCTGAAGCTTTCTTT.